These T cell receptor beta chains were read from a single sample in a study of T cell responses to AZD1222 COVID-19 vaccine. The method was immunoSEQ multiplex PCR; TCRdb's version includes in-frame clones alone and lacks a portion of them. This table has some 180,000 clones, almost 95% appearing once. The specimen comprised peripheral blood, sampled on day 0 of AZD1222 vaccination. These receptors all stem from an adult in good health. CDR3s include the opening cysteine and the closing phenylalanine or tryptophan. Each record gives: CDR3 protein, J gene, V gene.

CSVRGQALNTEAFF	TRBJ1-1	TRBV29-1
CASSPGRQGIDGYTF	TRBJ1-2	TRBV19
CAISEGRGRNTEAFF	TRBJ1-1	TRBV10-3
CASSQAGRETQYF	TRBJ2-5	TRBV4-1
CAGGGTEAFF	TRBJ1-1	TRBV7-9
CASSLSIRGGDPYGYTF	TRBJ1-2	TRBV27
CASSPKAGGGPHEQFF	TRBJ2-1	TRBV3-1/TRBV3-2
CASSLLADLNTEAFF	TRBJ1-1	TRBV27
CASSRETSSNYGYTF	TRBJ1-2	TRBV3-1/TRBV3-2
CASSAQGAGTGELFF	TRBJ2-2	TRBV4-3